What follows are 10 T cell receptor beta chains derived from one specimen sequenced in a study of cytomegalovirus exposure and HLA in healthy donors. Primers: 60 Vbeta forward and 13 Jbeta reverse. Repertoires were generated with immunoSEQ multiplex PCR, while TCRdb's copy carries only in-frame clones and drops some. Counted here are 250,000 to 350,000 clones, roughly 90% occurring once; the ten biggest clones make up less than 4.5%. Sequencing was performed on PBMCs. These receptors came from a man between 35 and 55 years old in good health and CMV-seropositive.

The chain is built from TRBV23-1 and TRBJ2-6; 7 positions match TRBD1. TRBV23-1 is placed among ORFs of uncertain function. Trimming at V came to 4 bases and at J to 5 bases, leaving 11 bases not matched to a gene. The CDR3 sequence is 17 residues long. The CDR3, as DNA: TGCGCCAGCAGTCCGGGACAGAGTACGAGGAGGGCCAACGTCCTGACTTTC. This gives the protein CASSPGQSTRRANVLTF.

V usage is TRBV29-1 and J usage is TRBJ2-7, with D tentatively TRBD1 (6 bases). Trimming took off 0 bases at V and 2 bases at J, with 14 bases between the two ends. This CDR3 spans 15 amino acids. In germline, CDR1 is SQVTM, CDR2 ANQGSEA. The DNA for the CDR3 is TGCAGCGTTGAAGAGGGCAGGGGCACAGCCTACGAGCAGTACTTC. It specifies CSVEEGRGTAYEQYF.

The CDR3 coding sequence is TGTGCCAGCAGCTTATCCGGGCTAGCGGGAGGGCCGAGCAATGAGCAGTTCTTC. This translates into CASSLSGLAGGPSNEQFF. The gene calls are TRBV7-3 and TRBJ2-1; 12 bases map to TRBD2. Trimming removed 2 bases from V and 6 bases from J; junction bases left unmatched: 11. The CDR3 contains 18 residues. Looked up from germline, CDR1 is SGHTA and CDR2 is FQGTGA.

The chain joins TRBV7-2 to TRBJ2-1, with TRBD1 matching 7 bases. V lost 5 bases, J lost 3 bases, and 7 bases stayed unmatched. CDR1 and CDR2 from the germline V gene are SGHTA and FQGNSA. The CDR3 consists of 15 residues. The CDR3 DNA is TGTGCCAGCAGCGGATCGGGACAGATCTACAATGAGCAGTTCTTC. Its protein is CASSGSGQIYNEQFF.

V usage is TRBV27 and J usage is TRBJ1-5, with D possibly TRBD1 on 5 matching bases. V was shortened by 7 bases and J by 1 base, with 11 bases between the two germline ends. The CDR3 totals 14 residues. CDR1 is MNHEY, CDR2 SMNVEV, per germline (reference sequence). CDR3: CASTPAGSNQPQHF. CDR3 nucleotides: TGTGCCAGCACCCCGGCAGGGAGCAATCAGCCCCAGCATTTT.

The chain has TRBV4-3 and TRBJ2-1; a possible D gene is TRBD1 (6 bases). Germline CDR1 LGHNA, CDR2 YSLEER. The CDR3 runs to 17 residues. Between the trimmed V and J ends, which lost 0 bases and 0 bases, there was a span of 12 bases. CDR3 nucleotide sequence: TGCGCCAGCAGCCAAGATGGGACAAGAAGCTCCTACAATGAGCAGTTCTTC. Residues: CASSQDGTRSSYNEQFF.

The chain combines TRBV18 with TRBJ1-1; 8 bases are shared with TRBD1. The V segment lost 3 bases and the J segment 1 base; nucleotides outside the gene matches: 10. The CDR3 is made up of 17 amino acids. The germline V gene encodes CDR1 KGHSH and CDR2 LQKENI. The CDR3 loop reads CASSPRTTGASNTEAFF. The CDR3 DNA reads TGTGCCAGCTCACCCCGGACGACAGGGGCGTCGAACACTGAAGCTTTCTTT.

The chain has TRBV4-1 and TRBJ2-5; D remains unclear. Trimming took off 4 bases at V and 3 bases at J, with 9 bases between the two ends. This CDR3 region has 13 residues. CDR1 and CDR2 from the germline V gene are MGHRA and YSYEKL. CDR3 protein: CASSPWRKETQYF. The CDR3 nucleotides read TGCGCCAGCAGCCCGTGGAGAAAAGAGACCCAGTACTTC.

The CDR3 nucleotides read TGCGCCAGCAGCCAAGATAAGGGGGACGCAAGCTCTGGAAACACCATATATTTT. This translates into CASSQDKGDASSGNTIYF. This rearrangement joins TRBV4-1 to TRBJ1-3; weak D call: TRBD1 (6 bases). The V gene lost 0 bases and the J gene lost 0 bases, with 15 bases spanning the gap. This CDR3 is 18 amino acids long. CDR1 and CDR2 from the germline V gene are MGHRA and YSYEKL.

This clone was found a few times. The chain is built from TRBV5-1 and TRBJ1-4; a weak D match, TRBD1 (5 bases). V was cut by 0 bases and J by 8 bases, with 11 bases left in between. The germline gives CDR1 SGHRS, CDR2 YFSETQ. The CDR3 covers 14 residues. CDR3 sequence (DNA): TGCGCCAGCAGCTTGGACAGGTTTCGGGAAAAACTGTTTTTT. Its protein product is CASSLDRFREKLFF. The variable domain in full, completed from reference TRBV5-1 and TRBJ1-4, reads KAGVTQTPRYLIKTRGQQVTLSCSPISGHRSVSWYQQTPGQGLQFLFEYFSETQRNKGNFPGRFSGRQFSNSRSEMNVSTLELGDSALYLCASSLDRFREKLFFGSGTQLSVL.